The source of this T cell receptor beta chain is a study of early T cells in non-severe SARS-CoV-2 infection. For the study at large: Unsorted whole blood bulk RNA was sequenced, with unpaired chains. Regarding the study as a whole: Comparison of clonotypes with VDJdb favored anti-spike CD8 responses while missing private and CD4 specificities.

This clonotype was counted many times. No antigen is known for it. Each single cDNA molecule received a unique molecular identifier. TCRdb re-called the 5' RACE reads with MiXCR, one entry per CDR3 protein. The sample holds 64,000 or so distinct CDR3 sequences, 11% seen once. J was trimmed by 0 bases and V by 5 bases; bases with no gene match: 6. Germline V gives CDR1 SGHTA, CDR2 FQGNSA. This CDR3 spans 15 amino acids. J is TRBJ2-7 and V is TRBV7-2; 8 positions agree with TRBD1. Sequencing used whole blood, obtained at baseline. The receptor's source is an adult who was a healthcare worker with PCR-confirmed SARS-CoV-2 infection or an uninfected control (not recorded which). CDR3 loop: CASSIGQGISYEQYF. Written as DNA, the CDR3 is TGTGCCAGCAGCATCGGACAGGGTATCTCCTACGAGCAGTACTTC.